The source of this TCR beta chain is a study of cytomegalovirus exposure and HLA in healthy donors. PCR was performed using 60 Vbeta and 13 Jbeta primers. Profiled with immunoSEQ multiplex PCR; TCRdb holds only in-frame clones, not every one. The sample lists some 130,000 clones; around three quarters were seen once. Study findings and constraints: Reportedly, cytomegalovirus status was diagnosed with high sensitivity and specificity. Equally common other TCR beta chains were less clonally expanded than HLA-associated ones, a later analysis found. Presence/absence analysis assumed near-uniform sequencing depth across donors.

V dropped 0 bases and J dropped 4 bases, with 13 bases sitting between them. In germline, CDR1 is SQVTM, CDR2 ANQGSEA. This CDR3 is built from 15 residues. Details on this clone: What it recognizes is unknown.

The clonotype originates from a man aged 35-49 years in good health and CMV-seronegative. This sequence joins TRBV29-1 and TRBJ2-1; weak D call: TRBD2 (6 bases). Sequenced: PBMCs. This chain's CDR3 is CSVEDPGTFYNEQFF. The DNA of the CDR3 is TGCAGCGTTGAAGATCCTGGGACTTTTTACAATGAGCAGTTCTTC.